This T cell receptor beta chain was obtained from a study of PD-L1 blockade in urothelial cancer. Sequenced by immunoSEQ multiplex PCR; TCRdb stores in-frame clones only, minus some. The data contain 55,000 to 70,000 clones, roughly 87% of them singletons. The receptor's source is a man aged 65-85 years with urothelial cancer. This specimen consisted of PBMCs, obtained around atezolizumab (anti-PD-L1) treatment.

The CDR3 region has the DNA TGCGCCAGCAGCTGGACAGGGGCGGGGAACACTGAAGCTTTCTTT. Protein: CASSWTGAGNTEAFF. The chain links TRBV5-1 to TRBJ1-1; 9 bases are shared with TRBD1. Losses at the gene ends were 3 bases for V and 1 base for J; bases not matched to a gene: 4. CDR3 length: 15 amino acids. Germline CDR1 is SGHRS and CDR2 is YFSETQ.